The 2 T cell receptor beta chains presented below share a single source sample, sequenced in a study of early T cells in non-severe SARS-CoV-2 infection. One entry per CDR3 protein results from TCRdb running MiXCR on the 5' RACE reads. The sample holds 85,000 to 95,000 distinct CDR3 sequences, roughly 14% seen once. Sequencing used whole blood. The receptor set was obtained from an adult who was a healthcare worker with PCR-confirmed SARS-CoV-2 infection or an uninfected control (not recorded which).

A remark on this clonotype: This CDR3 fails to terminate in the conserved phenylalanine or tryptophan, so it likely reflects a read error. This chain connects TRBV27 to TRBJ2-1; 9 nucleotides agree with TRBD1. The germline V gene has CDR1 MNHEY and CDR2 SMNVEV (reference sequence). V was clipped by 8 bases and J by 4 bases; unmatched bases: 3. The CDR3 is 13 residues long. CDR3 protein: CASHGTGYNEQFS. DNA for the CDR3: TGTGCCAGCCACGGGACAGGGTACAATGAGCAGTTCTCC.

This clonotype was seen a few times. The chain links TRBV4-1 to TRBJ1-6; tentative D call: TRBD1 (5 bases). Trimming cost V 0 bases and J 7 bases, with 16 bases left between them. Germline CDR1 MGHRA, CDR2 YSYEKL. The CDR3 has 17 amino acids. The CDR3 bases are TGCGCCAGCAGCCAAGAATCTGGGACTTACTTAAATTCACCCCTCCACTTT. Translation gives CASSQESGTYLNSPLHF.